This T cell receptor (beta chain) was recovered during a study of cytomegalovirus exposure and HLA in healthy donors. Study conclusions and caveats: The authors listed about 170 TCR beta chains as cytomegalovirus-associated. The authors later found TCR association rates varying by HLA locus, with DRB1 most and HLA-C fewest. There were a few CMV-associated chains whose specificity for CMV antigens was confirmed in vitro.

On this clone: The antigen is unknown.

Primers for the PCR totalled 60 Vbeta and 13 Jbeta. Produced via immunoSEQ multiplex PCR; TCRdb's table is partial and in-frame only. Of fewer than 200,000 clones listed, approximately 77% are singletons. Germline V gene lookup returns CDR1 SQVTM and CDR2 ANQGSEA. The CDR3 spans 13 residues. Material: PBMCs. The source of this sequence is a man aged 35 to 55 in good health and CMV-seropositive. The rearrangement uses TRBV29-1 and TRBJ2-5, with 10 bases aligning to TRBD1. Near its end, the DNA agrees better with TRBJ2-7, so the J call may be wrong. CDR3 DNA sequence: TGCAGCGTTGGGGGACAGGGGACCTACGAGCAGTACTTC. It codes for CSVGGQGTYEQYF.